The source of this TCR beta chain is a study of T cells after yellow fever vaccination (dated by TCRdb to between 2017 and 2020). Looking at the study overall: The SMART-Seq v4 Ultra Low Input RNA kit was used to prepare libraries from fractions with low cell numbers. Blood was drawn at multiple timepoints before and after primary and secondary immunization, with bulk PBMC replicates and cell subsets isolated. Bulk TCR alpha and beta repertoires were sequenced longitudinally to track T-cell clones before and after primary and booster YFV17D yellow fever vaccination. The cohort comprised two healthy male donors, one aged 18 to 30 and one aged 30 to 40 years.

This clonotype was detected many times. Its antigen is still unknown. No base quality values were provided; no much bigger clone lies one nucleotide off. The instrument was an Illumina NovaSeq 6000. TCR cDNA was synthesized by 5'RACE template switching, which introduced a universal primer site and unique molecular identifiers. cDNA synthesis was primed from both the TCR alpha and TCR beta constant segments. Two PCR steps were used to amplify libraries, with sample barcodes and sequencing adapters being added in the second step. Libraries were sequenced on Illumina HiSeq 2500 (2x100 bp) or NovaSeq (2x150 bp). Concerning the study's data processing: MIGEC was used to demultiplex reads and collapse the reads into UMI consensus sequences, and MiXCR was used for V(D)J alignment. Vaccine-responding clonotypes were identified with edgeR using replicate PBMC samples, with FDR below 0.01 and a log2 fold change above 5 up to day 15 being required. Each bulk clonotype was labeled CD4 or CD8 based on which sequenced repertoire, CD4 or CD8, contained the clonotype at higher abundance. In TCRdb, the public reads were trimmed at Q25 with fastp and aligned with MiXCR, with productive beta chains retained. Duplicate CDR3 protein sequences are folded into a single record with the most common DNA and genes. The V and J calls and clone size come from TCRdb's table, not from the authors' own analysis. The sample yields 350,000 to 550,000 distinct CDR3 sequences; around a sixth were counted once. Jointly, the top ten make up over 15% of the sample.

The germline V gene provides CDR1 SGHTA and CDR2 FQGNSA. The CDR3 sequence holds 16 residues, the cysteine and phenylalanine included. Solely the CDR3 DNA is kept, with 48 bases framed from the first base. The junction shows trimming of 3 bases on V and 2 bases on J, plus 15 bases between the germline ends. The investigation overall reported the following: FACS-sorted repertoires could contain abundant contaminating clonotypes from the bulk population, so computational filtering was required. Only a couple of donors were included in the study, so the extent to which the findings can be generalized is limited. A small fraction of clonotypes appeared in both the CD4 and CD8 compartments, likely as a result of convergent recombination. Most clones expanded after primary vaccination were re-detected after the booster (almost 98% of CD4 and around 88% of CD8), suggesting broad memory maintenance. The secondary T-cell response was found to be weaker but faster than the primary response, with a peak reached on day 5 rather than on day 15.

The treatment or condition label corresponds to: live attenuated yellow fever vaccine strain. At every blood-draw timepoint, two biological replicates of bulk PBMCs were collected. PBMCs were isolated from peripheral blood using a standard Ficoll-Paque protocol. TriZol was used to extract RNA from bulk PBMCs, from CD4 and CD8 fractions, and from dextramer-positive and dextramer-negative fractions. The sequence is built from TRBV7-2 and TRBJ2-3; the D assignment is uncertain and may be TRBD1 or TRBD2, with 5 bases supporting each. The receptor comes from a young man who received the YFV17D yellow fever vaccine. The sequencing used PBMCs, collected before the yellow fever booster vaccination. In nucleotide form, the sequence is TGTGCCAGCAGCTTGGGGGTTGGCAGACACACAGATACGCAGTATTTT. The resulting protein is CASSLGVGRHTDTQYF. Supplemented by the reference TRBV7-2 and TRBJ2-3 proteins around the CDR3, the complete variable domain is GAGVSQSPSNKVTEKGKDVELRCDPISGHTALYWYRQSLGQGLEFLIYFQGNSAPDKSGLPSDRFSAERTGGSVSTLTIQRTQQEDSAVYLCASSLGVGRHTDTQYFGPGTRLTVL.